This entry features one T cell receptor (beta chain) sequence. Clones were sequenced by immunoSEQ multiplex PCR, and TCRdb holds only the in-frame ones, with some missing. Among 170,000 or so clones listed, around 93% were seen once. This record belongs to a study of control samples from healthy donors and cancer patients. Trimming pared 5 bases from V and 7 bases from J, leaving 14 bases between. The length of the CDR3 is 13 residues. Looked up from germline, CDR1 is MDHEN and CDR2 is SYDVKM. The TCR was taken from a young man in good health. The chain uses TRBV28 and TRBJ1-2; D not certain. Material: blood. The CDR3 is CASSLYSIGGYTF. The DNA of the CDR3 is TGTGCCAGCAGTCTCTATTCTATTGGTGGCTACACCTTC.